The 25 T cell receptor beta chains in this list originate from one sample, sequenced in a study of human CD8 memory T cell subsets. Exhausted-like traits marked the TPEX cells, which were CCR7+ PD-1+ TIGIT+ early memory CD8+ T cells. TCR beta was sequenced from UMI-tagged 5' RACE libraries. Using the 5' RACE reads, TCRdb records one entry per CDR3 protein without DNA. The sample shows 8,300 or so distinct CDR3 sequences, and about 15% sits with its ten largest clones. Sequencing used CD8+ T cells from PBMCs. The receptors derive from a human donor in good health.

V and J are TRBV24-1 and TRBJ2-3. This CDR3 has 13 residues. The germline gives CDR1 KGHDR, CDR2 SFDVKD. CDR3 amino acids: CATSPGFTDTQYF.

The gene calls are TRBV7-2 and TRBJ2-3. Germline CDR1 SGHTA, CDR2 FQGNSA. The CDR3 loop spans 14 amino acids. CDR3 sequence: CASSLVAGTDTQYF.

By frequency, this clonotype is medium-sized. The V call is TRBV29-1, the J call TRBJ2-3; the D call from TCRdb, TRBD2, cannot be confirmed without DNA. This CDR3 is 12 amino acids long. CDR1 is SQVTM, CDR2 ANQGSEA, per germline. The CDR3 sequence: CSVATSPDTQYF.

CDR3 loop: CASSLLAGDNNEQFF. The gene calls are TRBV11-2 and TRBJ2-1; TCRdb selects TRBD2, and the lack of DNA leaves this call unchecked. Germline V gene lookup returns CDR1 SGHAT and CDR2 FQNNGV. The CDR3 sequence is 15 residues long.

According to its frequency, this clonotype is medium-sized. The CDR3 is CASSYRDNSPLHF. This rearrangement joins TRBV12-3 or TRBV12-4 to TRBJ1-6. This CDR3 region has 13 residues.

The rearrangement joins TRBV11-3 to TRBJ2-7; there is no DNA to check the TCRdb D call of TRBD1. The germline CDR1 and CDR2 sequences are SGHNT and YENEEA. This CDR3 region has 12 residues. CDR3 in amino acids: CASSLGGGEQYF.

The rearrangement links TRBV5-5 to TRBJ2-5; TCRdb's D call of TRBD2 is untestable without DNA. Germline V gives CDR1 SGHKS, CDR2 YYEKEE (reference sequence). The CDR3 totals 16 residues. The CDR3 sequence: CASSLWGLAAQETQYF.

This clonotype is deemed medium-sized (0.01 to 0.1%) by its frequency. The chain joins TRBV29-1 to TRBJ2-1; no DNA is available, so the TRBD1 call from TCRdb remains unchecked. CDR1 and CDR2 (germline): SQVTM, ANQGSEA. The CDR3 length is 15 residues. The CDR3 spells CSVEGHSGPDNEQFF.

This chain joins TRBV4-2 and TRBJ1-4. Germline V gene lookup returns CDR1 LGHNA and CDR2 YNFKEQ. This CDR3 has 12 amino acids. The CDR3 sequence: CASSPLGEKLFF.

This clonotype is labeled medium-sized based on frequency. The rearrangement links TRBV5-1 to TRBJ2-1; TCRdb's D call, TRBD1, is unchecked because there is no DNA. Germline CDR1 is SGHRS and CDR2 is YFSETQ. The CDR3 has 19 amino acids. The CDR3 protein is CASSPSGGGARSSYNEQFF.

This clonotype is identified as medium-sized from frequency. The chain couples TRBV12-2 to TRBJ1-2; without DNA, the TCRdb call of TRBD1 cannot be checked. TRBV12-2 is annotated as a pseudogene. The CDR3 length is 13 residues. CDR3 sequence reads: CASRHGGLVGYTF.

This clonotype is classed as large by frequency. The chain joins TRBV10-3 to TRBJ1-2. CDR3 length equals 15 residues. CDR1 and CDR2 from the germline V gene are ENHRY and SYGVKD. The CDR3 loop is CAISEVAEDNYGYTF.

The chain recombines TRBV12-3 or TRBV12-4 with TRBJ2-5. The CDR3 runs 14 residues. CDR3 sequence reads: CASSLDMSWETQYF.

V gene TRBV28 combines with J gene TRBJ1-2. The length of the CDR3 is 18 residues. From germline, CDR1 is MDHEN and CDR2 SYDVKM. CDR3: CASSFWLGPDGGRGGYTF.

J is TRBJ2-7 and V is TRBV29-1; TCRdb names TRBD1, which stays unverified in the absence of DNA. The CDR3 runs to 12 residues. CDR1 and CDR2 from the germline V gene are SQVTM and ANQGSEA. The CDR3 sequence: CSVADNSYEQYF.

This chain links TRBV3-1 with TRBJ2-3; the TCRdb call, TRBD1, lacks DNA for checking. This CDR3 comprises 14 residues. CDR1 and CDR2 (germline): LGHDT, YNNKEL (reference sequence). This CDR3 reads CASSQDRGWDTQYF.

The chain carries TRBV5-4 and TRBJ2-7; TCRdb indicates TRBD1, and absent DNA this call remains unverified. The CDR3 consists of 15 residues. The germline V gene has CDR1 SGHNT and CDR2 YYREEE (reference sequence). This chain's CDR3 is CASSYPGQGTYEQYF.

This clonotype is medium-sized (0.01 to 0.1%) by frequency. The chain employs TRBV7-3 and TRBJ2-4; the TCRdb call, TRBD2, lacks DNA for checking. In germline, CDR1 is SGHTA, CDR2 FQGTGA. This CDR3 comprises 14 residues. The CDR3: CASSLTQAENIQYF.

The genes are TRBV5-1 and TRBJ2-7; checking the TCRdb D call of TRBD1 is not possible without DNA. The CDR3 covers 14 residues. CDR1 is SGHRS, CDR2 YFSETQ, per germline. The CDR3 sequence is CASSPTGGAYEQYF.

CDR3 region: CASSLAGDTAYEQYF. The chain recombines TRBV11-1 with TRBJ2-7; TCRdb picks TRBD1, but there is no DNA to check that call. Germline lookup yields CDR1 SGHAT and CDR2 FQDESV (reference sequence). The CDR3 loop spans 15 amino acids.

The chain employs TRBV27 and TRBJ1-2; checking the TCRdb D call of TRBD1 is not possible without DNA. CDR1 is MNHEY and CDR2 is SMNVEV in the germline V gene (reference sequence). This CDR3 has 19 amino acids. CDR3 protein: CASSTHSAGTTRGQYGYTF.

The V gene is TRBV15, the J gene TRBJ1-4. In germline, CDR1 is LNHNV, CDR2 YYDKDF (reference sequence). The CDR3 contains 13 residues. The chain's CDR3 is CATSDNPDEKLFF.

The V call is TRBV4-3, the J call TRBJ1-2. Germline loops: CDR1 LGHNA, CDR2 YSLEER. The CDR3 totals 15 residues. CDR3 sequence: CASSQARGALYGYTF.

The chain has TRBV19 and TRBJ1-1; TCRdb reports TRBD1, a call that lacks DNA to check it against. Germline V gene lookup returns CDR1 LNHDA and CDR2 SQIVND (reference sequence). The length of the CDR3 is 16 residues. The CDR3 sequence: CASSPGTGMRGTEAFF.

The V gene is TRBV29-1, the J gene TRBJ2-2. Looked up from germline, CDR1 is SQVTM and CDR2 is ANQGSEA. The CDR3 is made up of 12 amino acids. CDR3 residues: CSVEKDTGELFF.